This is a list of T cell receptor beta chains from one sample in a study of CD8+ T cells in alopecia areata. Only in-frame clones appear in the TCRdb table, and some are missing; sequencing was by immunoSEQ multiplex PCR. The table records around 200,000 clones, about three fifths of them present only once. The input for sequencing was CD4+ T cells sorted from blood, taken at week 4, from a patient treated with tofacitinib. These receptors were obtained from a human donor with alopecia areata. Both conserved end residues are part of each CDR3. Each record gives: J gene, V gene, CDR3 protein.

J: TRBJ2-7
V: TRBV5-1
CDR3: CASSESQGQGEQYF

J: TRBJ2-4
V: TRBV7-9
CDR3: CASQTLSGYIQYF

J: TRBJ2-1
V: TRBV5-1
CDR3: CASSPGTSGKNEQFF

J: TRBJ2-7
V: TRBV25-1
CDR3: CASSVAGVNYEQYF

J: TRBJ1-5
V: TRBV6-4
CDR3: CAEVGNQPQHF

J: TRBJ1-5
V: TRBV5-1
CDR3: CASSLGGRNSNQPQHF

J: TRBJ2-7
V: TRBV7-9
CDR3: CASSSRGPDEQYF

J: TRBJ1-1
V: TRBV5-1
CDR3: CASSLAVNTEAFF

J: TRBJ2-5
V: TRBV5-6
CDR3: CASSGRLGTDLMETQYF

J: TRBJ2-1
V: TRBV2
CDR3: CASRLAGERQFF

J: TRBJ2-5
V: TRBV7-2
CDR3: CASTGRARAVTETQYF

J: TRBJ2-5
V: TRBV6-5
CDR3: CASSSGRQETQYF

J: TRBJ2-5
V: TRBV9
CDR3: CASSPTPSETQYF

J: TRBJ2-7
V: TRBV11-2
CDR3: CASSLERGDHEQYF

J: TRBJ1-4
V: TRBV7-9
CDR3: CASSLSGDEKLFF

J: TRBJ2-5
V: TRBV29-1
CDR3: CSEGIGEAQYF

J: TRBJ2-5
V: TRBV29-1
CDR3: CSVETSGSRGTQYF

J: TRBJ1-2
V: TRBV27
CDR3: CASRQHGGGYTF

J: TRBJ2-7
V: TRBV29-1
CDR3: CSVIQGSYEQYF

J: TRBJ2-4
V: TRBV5-1
CDR3: CASSVSAGGFNQYF

J: TRBJ2-3
V: TRBV29-1
CDR3: CSVGRWRGTDTQYF

J: TRBJ2-1
V: TRBV29-1
CDR3: CSVDQGARVNEQFF

J: TRBJ1-5
V: TRBV5-1
CDR3: CASSLGQNSNQPQHF

J: TRBJ1-1
V: TRBV30
CDR3: CAWNLRTNTEAFF

J: TRBJ2-3
V: TRBV29-1
CDR3: CSVETGVGTDTQYF